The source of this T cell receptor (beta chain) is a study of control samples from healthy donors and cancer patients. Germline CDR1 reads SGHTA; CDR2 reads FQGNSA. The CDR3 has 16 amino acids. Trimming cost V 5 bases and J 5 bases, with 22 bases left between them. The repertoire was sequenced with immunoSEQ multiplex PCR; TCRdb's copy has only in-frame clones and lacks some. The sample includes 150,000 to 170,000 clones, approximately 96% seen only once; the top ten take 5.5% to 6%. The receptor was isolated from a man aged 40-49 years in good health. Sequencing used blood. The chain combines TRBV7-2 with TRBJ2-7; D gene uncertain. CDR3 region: CASSPPCEPMEHEQYF. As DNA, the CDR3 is TGTGCCAGCAGCCCCCCATGTGAGCCAATGGAACACGAGCAGTACTTC.